This record concerns one T cell receptor beta chain sequence. Its antigen remains unknown. At one boundary the junction diverges from the germline segment, which might be a read error. Treatment noted: approximately nine-day PBMC culture with coronavirus spike peptide pools or control peptides (ViraFEST assay). IL-2 at around 10 IU/ml and peptide pools at 8.5 to 10 ug/ml were added to PBMCs cultured at a few million per well. The sample originates from a study of vaccination and CD4 T cells after COVID-19. For the study at large: Investigators drew the post-COVID samples a median roughly 99 days after diagnosis, with a range of 35 to 161.

With the Oncomine TCR Beta short-read assay, DNA from cultured CD4+ T cells was sequenced. TCRdb re-derived calls from the PCR reads in MiXCR, one entry per CDR3 protein. Of about 9,700 distinct CDR3 sequences in the sample, around 67% are singletons; the top ten hold less than 40%. This CDR3 comprises 14 residues. Per the germline V gene, CDR1 is LNHDA and CDR2 is SQIVND (reference sequence). The receptor's source is a human donor who had recovered from COVID-19. The gene calls are TRBV19 and TRBJ1-1; D is ambiguous. Sequenced material: CD4+ T cells from blood, cultured in vitro. CDR3 in amino acids: CASTNSQVGTEAFF. The CDR3 region has the DNA TGTGCTAGTACTAATAGCCAGGTCGGGACTGAAGCTTTCTTT. Supplemented by reference TRBV19 and TRBJ1-1, the full variable domain reads DGGITQSPKYLFRKEGQNVTLSCEQNLNHDAMYWYRQDPGQGLRLIYYSQIVNDFQKGDIAEGYSVSREKKESFPLTVTSAQKNPTAFYLCASTNSQVGTEAFFGQGTRLTVV.